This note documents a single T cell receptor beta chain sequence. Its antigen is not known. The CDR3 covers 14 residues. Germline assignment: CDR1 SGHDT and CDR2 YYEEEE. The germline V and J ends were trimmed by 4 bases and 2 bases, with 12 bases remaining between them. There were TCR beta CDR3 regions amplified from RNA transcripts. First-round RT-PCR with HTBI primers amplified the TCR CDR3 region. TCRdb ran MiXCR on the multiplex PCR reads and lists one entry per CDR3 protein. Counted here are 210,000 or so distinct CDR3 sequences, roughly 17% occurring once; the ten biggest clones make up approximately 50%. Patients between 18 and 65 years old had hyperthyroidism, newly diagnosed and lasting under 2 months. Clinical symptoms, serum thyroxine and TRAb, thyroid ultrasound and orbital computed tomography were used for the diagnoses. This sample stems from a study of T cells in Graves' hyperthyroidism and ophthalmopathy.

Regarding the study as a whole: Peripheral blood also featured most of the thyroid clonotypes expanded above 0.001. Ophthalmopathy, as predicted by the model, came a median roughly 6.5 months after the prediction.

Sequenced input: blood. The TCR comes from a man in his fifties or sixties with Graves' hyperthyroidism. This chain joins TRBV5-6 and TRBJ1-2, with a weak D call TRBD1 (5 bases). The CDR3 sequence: CASSDLDSNYGYTF. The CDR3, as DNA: TGTGCCAGCAGCGACCTCGACAGCAACTATGGCTACACCTTC.